Sequencing of this T cell receptor beta chain was carried out in a study of blood T cell repertoires in COVID-19. Study summary: Samples representing acute and convalescent COVID-19 were sourced from the United States, Italy and Spain. Nucleic acid was either cDNA or gDNA, and it came from T cells, B-cell-depleted T cells, or PBMCs.

The V gene's germline CDR1 is SGHNT and CDR2 YYREEE (reference sequence). The CDR3 loop spans 15 amino acids. Trimming stripped 2 bases from V and 8 bases from J, with 14 bases between. Original analysis: Scientists estimated how many nucleated cells there were by amplifying reference gene primers. The table came from immunoSEQ multiplex PCR; TCRdb's copy has only in-frame clones and leaves some out. V and J calls and clone size are those listed in that table; D and trimming were worked out from the DNA. The sample gives more than 100,000 clones, around 86% of which show up once; less than 30% is in the top ten.

This rearrangement joins TRBV5-4 to TRBJ1-6, with D possibly matching TRBD1 (6 bases). The sample was peripheral blood. This receptor was obtained from a woman between 65 and 79 years old with acute or convalescent COVID-19. CDR3 coding DNA: TGTGCCAGCAGCTTCGGCCAGGACAGATATTCACCCCTCCACTTT. It yields the protein CASSFGQDRYSPLHF.